Shown below are 6 T cell receptor beta chains from a single sample sequenced in a study of cytomegalovirus exposure and HLA in healthy donors. Both 60 Vbeta primers and 13 Jbeta primers went into the PCR. This table comes from immunoSEQ multiplex PCR, and its TCRdb copy is limited to in-frame clones, with some not included. The data show about 90,000 clones, around 62% seen once. Specimen: PBMCs. The receptors derive from a woman under 40 in good health and CMV-seropositive.

This rearrangement joins TRBV27 to TRBJ1-5, with TRBD1 identical over 7 bases. CDR3 length: 14 amino acids. Germline lookup yields CDR1 MNHEY and CDR2 SMNVEV (reference sequence). V lost 2 bases to trimming and J lost 6 bases; unmatched junction nucleotides: 4. CDR3 loop: CASSLTGAAQPQHF. The CDR3, as DNA: TGTGCCAGCAGTTTAACAGGGGCGGCTCAGCCCCAGCATTTT.

This rearrangement joins TRBV30 to TRBJ2-7; weak D call: TRBD1 (5 bases). In germline, CDR1 is GTSNPN, CDR2 SVGIG (reference sequence). The CDR3 is 14 amino acids. Trimming removed 2 bases from V and 2 bases from J, with 13 bases in between. Written as DNA, the CDR3 is TGTGCCTGGAGTATAGGTCTCAGGGCCTACGAGCAGTACTTC. Its translation: CAWSIGLRAYEQYF. Drawing the rest from reference TRBV30 and TRBJ2-7, the complete variable domain is SQTIHQWPATLVQPVGSPLSLECTVEGTSNPNLYWYRQAAGRGLQLLFYSVGIGQISSEVPQNLSASRPQDRQFILSSKKLLLSDSGFYLCAWSIGLRAYEQYFGPGTRLTVT.

This clone was seen a few times. The junction departs from the called germline gene at one end, perhaps through a read error. The genes are TRBV5-1 and TRBJ1-2, with TRBD1 as a possible D gene (6 bases). Germline CDR1 is SGHRS and CDR2 is YFSETQ. The CDR3 is 14 amino acids. The CDR3 is CASSPGQGLDGYPF. The CDR3 region has the DNA TGCGCCAGCAGTCCCGGCCAGGGGCTCGATGGCTACCCCTTC.

For the CDR3, the DNA is TGTGCCATCAGTGACAGGGGTGGCTACACCTTC. This encodes CAISDRGGYTF. The rearrangement joins TRBV10-3 to TRBJ1-2; a possible D gene is TRBD1 (6 bases). The CDR3 runs 11 residues. V lost 3 bases and J 7 bases, leaving 6 bases between the germline ends. CDR1 ENHRY and CDR2 SYGVKD come from the germline V gene.

This clone was recorded a few times. For the CDR3, the DNA is TGTGCCAGCAGCCGAGCCGGGGGCTCTGGGGCCAACGTCCTGACTTTC. Translation: CASSRAGGSGANVLTF. This chain links TRBV7-3 with TRBJ2-6, with D possibly being TRBD2 (6 bases). V shed 5 bases and J shed 0 bases, with 11 bases lying between them. CDR3 length: 16 residues. Germline V gene sequence: CDR1 SGHTA, CDR2 FQGTGA.

This clone was recorded a few times. This rearrangement joins TRBV27 to TRBJ2-7; D is possibly TRBD1 (5 bases). CDR3 length: 12 amino acids. Trimming shortened V by 5 bases and J by 7 bases, and 12 bases separated the two germline ends. The germline V gene has CDR1 MNHEY and CDR2 SMNVEV (reference sequence). CDR3: CASSGWGREQYF. CDR3 coding DNA: TGTGCCAGCAGTGGGTGGGGCCGGGAGCAGTACTTC.